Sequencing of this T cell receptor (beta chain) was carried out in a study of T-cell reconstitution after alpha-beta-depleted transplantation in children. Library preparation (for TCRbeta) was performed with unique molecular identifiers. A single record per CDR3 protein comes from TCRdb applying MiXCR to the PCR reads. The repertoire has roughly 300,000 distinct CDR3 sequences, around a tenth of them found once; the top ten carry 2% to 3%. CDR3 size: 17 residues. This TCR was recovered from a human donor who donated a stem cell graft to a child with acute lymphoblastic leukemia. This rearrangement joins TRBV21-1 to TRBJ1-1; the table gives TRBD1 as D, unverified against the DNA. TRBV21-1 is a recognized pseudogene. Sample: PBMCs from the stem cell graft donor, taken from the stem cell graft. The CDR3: CASSKGRSLDRGTEAFF. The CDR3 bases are TGTGCCAGCAGCAAAGGGAGGTCACTGGACAGGGGAACTGAAGCTTTCTTT.